This TCR beta chain was recorded in a study of monozygotic twins with cystic fibrosis. The CDR3 has 17 amino acids. Trimming removed 0 bases from V and 0 bases from J, with 12 bases in between. In germline, CDR1 is MNHNS, CDR2 SASEGT. TCRdb keeps only in-frame clones here, not all; method: immunoSEQ multiplex PCR. Of some 14,000 clones listed, over 85% are singletons. The sequence came from a girl aged 2-10 years with cystic fibrosis. The J gene is TRBJ1-3, the V gene TRBV6-1; D gene ambiguous. Material: blood. Written as DNA, the CDR3 is TGTGCCAGCAGTGAAGCCCCTGTCTCTAGCTCTGGAAACACCATATATTTT. Protein product: CASSEAPVSSSGNTIYF.